One and the same sample provided the 32 T cell receptor beta chains below, sequenced in a study of blood T cell repertoires in COVID-19. Here immunoSEQ multiplex PCR was the method, and the copy in TCRdb shows in-frame clones only, minus some. The table shows more than 150,000 clones, with roughly 86% occurring only once. The specimen was peripheral blood. The receptors stem from a man between 18 and 35 years old with acute or convalescent COVID-19.

This clone was found once. The chain couples TRBV2 to TRBJ2-2; D is possibly TRBD1 (5 bases). Germline values: CDR1 SNHLY, CDR2 FYNNEI. The CDR3 covers 14 residues. The ends were cut back, 6 bases at V and 1 base at J, with 9 bases in the middle. In DNA, the CDR3 is TGTGCCAGCAGCTTACAGGAGAACACCGGGGAGCTGTTTTTT. Protein product: CASSLQENTGELFF.

V usage is TRBV12-5 and J usage is TRBJ2-1; D ambiguous. V lost 4 bases, J lost 4 bases, and 8 bases lay in between. The germline V gene encodes CDR1 LGHNT and CDR2 FRNRAP. The CDR3 is made up of 13 amino acids. The CDR3 reads CASGSRQYNEQFF. DNA for the CDR3: TGTGCTAGTGGTTCTCGTCAGTACAATGAGCAGTTCTTC. The variable domain in full, with the rest retrieved from reference TRBV12-5 and TRBJ2-1, is DARVTQTPRHKVTEMGQEVTMRCQPILGHNTVFWYRQTMMQGLELLAYFRNRAPLDDSGMPKDRFSAEMPDATLATLKIQPSEPRDSAVYFCASGSRQYNEQFFGPGTRLTVL.

This chain connects TRBV6-6 to TRBJ1-1; D is unclear. This CDR3 has 15 amino acids. Looked up from germline, CDR1 is MNHNY and CDR2 is SVGAGI (reference sequence). Trimming cost V 3 bases and J 1 base, with 12 bases left between them. The CDR3 reads CASSYNRWQNTEAFF. For the CDR3, the DNA is TGTGCCAGCAGTTATAATCGTTGGCAGAACACTGAAGCTTTCTTT.

This clone was seen once. The V and J genes are TRBV6-1 and TRBJ2-7; D is possibly TRBD1 (6 bases). The CDR3 totals 13 residues. Germline-derived CDR1 and CDR2 are MNHNS and SASEGT. Trimming pared 3 bases from V and 6 bases from J, leaving 12 bases between. The chain's CDR3 is CASSDRGSGEQYV. DNA for the CDR3: TGTGCCAGCAGTGACAGGGGATCAGGCGAGCAGTACGTC.

This clone was counted once. Other DNA sequences within the sample encode an identical CDR3. V is TRBV30 and J is TRBJ1-5; 7 positions match TRBD1. V shed 5 bases and J 1 base; nucleotides not matched to a gene: 2. Per germline, CDR1 GTSNPN and CDR2 SVGIG (reference sequence). The length of the CDR3 is 13 residues. CDR3 sequence reads: CAWSGQSNQPQHF. Here the CDR3 DNA reads TGTGCCTGGTCGGGACAGAGCAATCAGCCCCAGCATTTT.

This sequence joins TRBV7-8 and TRBJ2-3, with 9 bases matching TRBD2. This CDR3 has 15 residues. J lost 3 bases, V lost 5 bases, and 6 bases had no gene match. The V gene's germline CDR1 is SGHVS and CDR2 FQNEAQ. In DNA, the CDR3 is TGTGCCAGCAGCGCCGGGACTAGCTATACAGATACGCAGTATTTT. Protein sequence: CASSAGTSYTDTQYF.

The V gene is TRBV2, the J gene TRBJ1-1; 9 bases are shared with TRBD1. Per the germline V gene, CDR1 is SNHLY and CDR2 is FYNNEI. The CDR3 extends over 13 amino acids. V lost 9 bases to trimming and J lost 4 bases; unmatched junction nucleotides: 6. CDR3 DNA sequence: TGTGCCAGAAAAGAACAGGGGGCCACTGAAGCTTTCTTT. Encoded protein: CARKEQGATEAFF.

The rearrangement joins TRBV11-2 to TRBJ1-6, with 11 bases matching TRBD1. This CDR3 contains 14 residues. Trimming at V came to 8 bases and at J to 8 bases, leaving 5 bases not matched to a gene. Germline lookup yields CDR1 SGHAT and CDR2 FQNNGV. The DNA of the CDR3 is TGTGCCAGCTGGACAGGGGGCGGCGATTCACCCCTCCACTTT. Translating it yields CASWTGGGDSPLHF.

CDR3 DNA sequence: TGTGCCAGCAGTTCGCTCAGGTTAAGGTACAATGAGCAGTTCTTC. Protein: CASSSLRLRYNEQFF. J is TRBJ2-1 and V is TRBV6-5; D is unclear. Trimming took off 4 bases at V and 4 bases at J, with 14 bases between the two ends. There are 15 residues in the CDR3. Germline CDR1 reads MNHEY; CDR2 reads SVGAGI.

The genes are TRBV10-2 and TRBJ1-1, with 7 bases that match TRBD1. V lost 5 bases and J lost 3; bases outside the gene matches: 9. The length of the CDR3 is 15 residues. CDR1 is WSHSY, CDR2 SAAADI, per germline. The CDR3 reads CASSSGAQGYTEAFF. As DNA, the CDR3 is TGCGCCAGCAGTTCCGGGGCACAGGGGTACACTGAAGCTTTCTTT.

This chain links TRBV7-9 with TRBJ1-1; TRBD1 is a possible D gene (6 bases). From germline, CDR1 is SEHNR and CDR2 FQNEAQ (reference sequence). The germline V and J ends were trimmed by 3 bases and 2 bases, with 13 bases remaining between them. The CDR3 has 15 amino acids. CDR3 protein: CASSLGGQINTEAFF. In nucleotides, the CDR3 is TGTGCCAGCAGCTTGGGGGGGCAGATTAACACTGAAGCTTTCTTT.

This chain uses TRBV19 with TRBJ1-2, with TRBD1 matching over 9 bases. This CDR3 region has 14 residues. V was clipped by 4 bases and J by 6 bases; unmatched bases: 6. In germline, CDR1 is LNHDA, CDR2 SQIVND (reference sequence). CDR3 nucleotide sequence: TGTGCCAGTAGTACCGGACAGGGGATGGATGGCTACACCTTC. Encoded protein: CASSTGQGMDGYTF.

This clone was observed a few times. The chain is built from TRBV15 and TRBJ2-1; D uncertain. Trimming removed 6 bases at V and 0 bases at J, with 9 bases between. The CDR3 sequence is 14 residues long. Germline CDR1 is LNHNV and CDR2 is YYDKDF (reference sequence). CDR3 sequence (DNA): TGTGCCACCAGTGAAGCTTTCTCCTACAATGAGCAGTTCTTC. Translated: CATSEAFSYNEQFF.

The J gene is TRBJ2-1, the V gene TRBV30; tentatively, D is TRBD2 (5 bases). Germline values: CDR1 GTSNPN, CDR2 SVGIG (reference sequence). CDR3 size: 14 residues. V lost 8 bases and J 5 bases, leaving 19 bases between the germline ends. The CDR3 nucleotides read TGTGCCCAACGGCGCGGGCGCCCACACAATGAGCAGTTCTTC. Its protein product is CAQRRGRPHNEQFF.

The count of this clone is one. The chain recombines TRBV6-5 with TRBJ1-2, with TRBD1 identical over 7 bases. V lost 6 bases and J lost 8; bases outside the gene matches: 15. CDR3 length equals 15 residues. CDR1 is MNHEY, CDR2 SVGAGI, per germline. The CDR3 DNA follows: TGTGCCAGCAGAGAGCCCGACAGGGTGGGTAGGGGCTACACCTTC. It codes for CASREPDRVGRGYTF.

The V and J genes are TRBV2 and TRBJ1-4; 7 positions match TRBD1. V gave up 6 bases and J gave up 6 bases; unmatched junction bases: 1. CDR1 is SNHLY, CDR2 FYNNEI, per germline. This CDR3 has 12 residues. Here the CDR3 reads CASRGTDEKLFF. The CDR3 DNA is TGTGCCAGCAGGGGGACAGATGAAAAACTGTTTTTT.

The V and J genes are TRBV19 and TRBJ2-2; 12 nucleotides line up with TRBD2. The V and J ends lost 4 bases and 5 bases, in that order; junction bases with no gene match: 2. The CDR3 loop spans 15 amino acids. Germline-derived CDR1 and CDR2 are LNHDA and SQIVND (reference sequence). This CDR3 reads CASSRLAGGTGELFF. The CDR3 DNA is TGTGCCAGTAGTAGGCTAGCGGGGGGGACCGGGGAGCTGTTTTTT.

This chain joins TRBV12-5 and TRBJ2-5, with TRBD2 identical over 8 bases. V lost 6 bases, J lost 0 bases, and 3 bases stayed unmatched. Looked up from germline, CDR1 is LGHNT and CDR2 is FRNRAP. The CDR3 spans 14 residues. CDR3 sequence reads: CASGNSGDQETQYF. In nucleotides, the CDR3 is TGTGCTAGTGGGAATAGCGGGGACCAAGAGACCCAGTACTTC.

This chain uses TRBV7-9 with TRBJ1-1; weak D call: TRBD1 (5 bases). V lost 4 bases and J 1 base, leaving 7 bases between the germline ends. The CDR3 contains 13 residues. Germline lookup yields CDR1 SEHNR and CDR2 FQNEAQ (reference sequence). This CDR3 is CASSSRENTEAFF. Written as DNA, the CDR3 is TGTGCCAGCAGCTCCAGGGAGAACACTGAAGCTTTCTTT.

CDR3 loop: CASSTPPGQGAMNEQFF. The CDR3 nucleotides are TGTGCCAGTAGTACCCCTCCGGGACAGGGGGCGATGAATGAGCAGTTCTTC. The V call is TRBV19, the J call TRBJ2-1; 12 bases agree with TRBD1. CDR3 size: 17 residues. The germline CDR1 and CDR2 sequences are LNHDA and SQIVND (reference sequence). Germline trimming cut 4 bases from V and 7 bases from J; bases unmatched to any gene: 11.

The chain links TRBV19 to TRBJ1-5, with TRBD1 matching over 12 bases. J lost 4 bases, V lost 6 bases, and 10 bases had no gene match. The CDR3 runs 17 residues. Germline V gene data show CDR1 as LNHDA and CDR2 as SQIVND (reference sequence). CDR3 region: CASRDWDRGLSNQPQHF. For the CDR3, the DNA is TGTGCCAGTAGGGATTGGGACAGGGGGCTTTCAAATCAGCCCCAGCATTTT. Together with reference TRBV19 and TRBJ1-5, the CDR3 gives the full variable domain: DGGITQSPKYLFRKEGQNVTLSCEQNLNHDAMYWYRQDPGQGLRLIYYSQIVNDFQKGDIAEGYSVSREKKESFPLTVTSAQKNPTAFYLCASRDWDRGLSNQPQHFGDGTRLSIL.

The V and J genes are TRBV5-1 and TRBJ2-2; 10 bases agree with TRBD1. The germline CDR1 and CDR2 sequences are SGHRS and YFSETQ. V was clipped by 6 bases and J by 0 bases; unmatched bases: 14. The CDR3 spans 19 residues. As DNA, the CDR3 is TGCGCCAGCACCTCTCCTACCAGGGACAGGGGAACGAACACCGGGGAGCTGTTTTTT. This codes for CASTSPTRDRGTNTGELFF.

The J gene is TRBJ1-2, the V gene TRBV14, with 8 bases that match TRBD1. Unmatched junction bases numbered 5, after V lost 3 bases and J lost 2 bases. The CDR3 runs to 15 residues. Germline V gene sequence: CDR1 SGHDN, CDR2 FVKESK. CDR3 loop: CASSHGTGENYGYTF. CDR3 coding DNA: TGTGCCAGCAGCCACGGGACAGGTGAGAACTATGGCTACACCTTC.

The chain has TRBV5-1 and TRBJ2-3; 10 nucleotides align to TRBD2. CDR3 length: 18 residues. CDR1 and CDR2 (germline): SGHRS, YFSETQ. The V gene end was trimmed by 2 bases and the J gene end by 2 bases; junction bases not matched to a gene: 11. The CDR3 DNA reads as TGCGCCAGCAGCTTTAACCCTAGCGGGGGAACGCTCACAGATACGCAGTATTTT. Translation: CASSFNPSGGTLTDTQYF.

The chain carries TRBV7-2 and TRBJ2-3, with 10 bases fitting TRBD2. The J segment lost 2 bases and the V segment lost 4 bases, leaving 6 bases of the junction unmatched. The CDR3 is 16 residues long. Looked up from germline, CDR1 is SGHTA and CDR2 is FQGNSA. As DNA, the CDR3 is TGTGCCAGCAGCTCGGGACTAGCGAGCGTCACAGATACGCAGTATTTT. This translates into CASSSGLASVTDTQYF.

V usage is TRBV6-2 or TRBV6-3 and J usage is TRBJ2-5; D gene unclear. The CDR3 length is 13 residues. V gave up 2 bases and J gave up 2 bases, with 6 bases separating them. CDR1 and CDR2 from the germline V gene are MNHEY and SVGEGT. As DNA, the CDR3 is TGTGCCAGCAGTTACGTCAGTCAAGAGACCCAGTACTTC. It translates to CASSYVSQETQYF.

The chain uses TRBV6-1 and TRBJ1-2; TRBD1 is a possible D gene (6 bases). Germline lookup yields CDR1 MNHNS and CDR2 SASEGT. The CDR3 runs 15 residues. Between the trimmed V and J ends, which lost 2 bases and 1 base, there was a span of 11 bases. The CDR3 bases are TGTGCCAGCAGTGAATCAGGGGTTTTTAACTATGGCTACACCTTC. It encodes CASSESGVFNYGYTF.

The table lists this clone with a count of one. V is TRBV5-1 and J is TRBJ1-3; 8 bases align to TRBD1. J lost 1 base, V lost 1 base, and 4 bases had no gene match. CDR1 is SGHRS, CDR2 YFSETQ, per germline. CDR3 size: 16 residues. The CDR3 nucleotides are TGCGCCAGCAGCTTGAACACAGGGGGATCTGGAAACACCATATATTTT. Translating gives CASSLNTGGSGNTIYF.

This chain links TRBV5-1 with TRBJ1-3; D unresolved. The V gene's germline CDR1 is SGHRS and CDR2 YFSETQ. The CDR3 contains 14 residues. V was cut by 0 bases and J by 0 bases, with 4 bases left in between. The CDR3 sequence is CASSLANSGNTIYF. The CDR3 DNA reads TGCGCCAGCAGCTTGGCTAACTCTGGAAACACCATATATTTT.

The rearrangement uses TRBV10-1 and TRBJ1-1; D is possibly TRBD1 (5 bases). The CDR3 has 11 amino acids. V was cut by 6 bases and J by 7 bases, with 9 bases left in between. Germline CDR1 and CDR2: WNHNN and SYGVQD (reference sequence). This chain's CDR3 is CASSAGYEAFF. CDR3 bases: TGCGCCAGCAGCGCAGGGTATGAAGCTTTCTTT.

The rearrangement links TRBV7-3 to TRBJ2-2, with TRBD2 matching over 9 bases. CDR3 length: 18 amino acids. The germline gives CDR1 SGHTA, CDR2 FQGTGA. The junction had 8 bases not matched to a gene; V was cut back by 0 bases and J by 3 bases. The CDR3 spells CASSLTLAGNGDTGELFF. CDR3 nucleotide sequence: TGTGCCAGCAGCTTAACCCTAGCGGGGAATGGGGACACCGGGGAGCTGTTTTTT.

The rearrangement joins TRBV18 to TRBJ2-7; 7 bases agree with TRBD2. J was trimmed by 3 bases and V by 0 bases; bases with no gene match: 8. Germline assignment: CDR1 KGHSH and CDR2 LQKENI. The CDR3 is 16 amino acids. Here the CDR3 reads CASSPPLGGEYYEQYF. The CDR3 coding sequence is TGTGCCAGCTCACCACCGCTGGGGGGGGAGTACTACGAGCAGTACTTC.